The next 26 T cell receptor beta chains were all read from a single sample in a study of Graves' ophthalmopathy and Graves' hyperthyroidism. Using RNA transcripts, the TCR beta CDR3 regions were amplified. A first-round RT-PCR used HTBI primers, followed by a second-round multiplex PCR. TCRdb fed the multiplex PCR reads into MiXCR, producing one record per CDR3 protein. The data show more than 1,000,000 distinct CDR3 sequences, 35% to 45% seen once. What was sequenced was peripheral blood or thyroid tissue (not recorded which). These receptors were obtained from an adult man with Graves' hyperthyroidism.

This clonotype was seen at least ten times. This rearrangement joins TRBV6-5 to TRBJ1-2, with TRBD1 as a possible D gene (6 bases). V was trimmed by 0 bases and J by 5 bases, leaving 7 bases between them. Per germline, CDR1 MNHEY and CDR2 SVGAGI. The CDR3 runs 13 residues. The CDR3 DNA follows: TGTGCCAGCAGTTACTCTACAGGGTATGGCTACACCTTC. This sequence encodes CASSYSTGYGYTF.

The chain has TRBV7-9 and TRBJ1-1, with 9 bases fitting TRBD1. Losses at the gene ends were 8 bases for V and 5 bases for J; bases not matched to a gene: 9. CDR3 length: 14 amino acids. Germline CDR1 reads SEHNR; CDR2 reads FQNEAQ (reference sequence). CDR3 residues: CASGKTGGFTEAFF. CDR3 nucleotide sequence: TGTGCCAGCGGCAAGACAGGGGGTTTTACTGAAGCTTTCTTT.

This clonotype was counted a single time. The genes are TRBV4-3 and TRBJ1-2; weak D call: TRBD1 (5 bases). In germline, CDR1 is LGHNA, CDR2 YSLEER. V lost 1 base and J lost 5, with 20 bases in between. The CDR3 totals 17 residues. CDR3 coding DNA: TGCGCCAGCAGCCAAGCGCCGGGGGAGGAGGGGTGGTATGGCTACACCTTC. Translating it yields CASSQAPGEEGWYGYTF.

As to this clonotype: A much bigger clone sits one base away, suggesting this may be a read error. The gene calls are TRBV19 and TRBJ1-1; D is unclear. This CDR3 has 15 amino acids. The germline V gene encodes CDR1 LNHDA and CDR2 SQIVND (reference sequence). Trimming pared 0 bases from V and 4 bases from J, leaving 12 bases between. The CDR3: CASSIDRGAGTEAFF. The CDR3 nucleotides are TGTGCCAGTAGTATAGATCGGGGTGCGGGCACTGAAGCTTTCTTT.

V and J are TRBV10-3 and TRBJ2-6; D not resolved. V lost 7 bases, J lost 0 bases, and 4 bases lay in between. The length of the CDR3 is 13 residues. Germline CDR1 reads ENHRY; CDR2 reads SYGVKD. The CDR3 region is CAINPSGANVLTF. CDR3 DNA: TGTGCCATCAATCCCTCTGGGGCCAACGTCCTGACTTTC.

The chain combines TRBV2 with TRBJ1-5; D call uncertain. Germline V gene sequence: CDR1 SNHLY, CDR2 FYNNEI. This CDR3 spans 13 amino acids. The DNA of the CDR3 is TGTGCTAGAGTTGGCGGATCCAATCAGCCCCAGCATTTT. Amino acid sequence: CARVGGSNQPQHF. Complete variable domain (other parts from reference TRBV2 and TRBJ1-5): EPEVTQTPSHQVTQMGQEVILRCVPISNHLYFYWYRQILGQKVEFLVSFYNNEISEKSEIFDDQFSVERPDGSNFTLKIRSTKLEDSAMYFCARVGGSNQPQHFGDGTRLSIL.

This clonotype was detected once. The V call is TRBV29-1, the J call TRBJ1-2; 8 bases are shared with TRBD1. Losses at the gene ends were 8 bases for V and 4 bases for J; bases not matched to a gene: 9. Germline CDR1 reads SQVTM; CDR2 reads ANQGSEA. CDR3 size: 13 residues. This CDR3 reads CSLLGTGAYGYTF. In DNA form, the CDR3 reads TGCAGCTTGCTCGGGACAGGAGCCTATGGCTACACCTTC.

This clonotype was seen many times. The chain employs TRBV19 and TRBJ1-5; D uncertain. V shed 5 bases and J shed 0 bases, with 5 bases lying between them. The CDR3 runs to 13 residues. Germline V lookup: CDR1 LNHDA, CDR2 SQIVND (reference sequence). The CDR3 nucleotides are TGTGCCAGTAGTCCACATAGCAATCAGCCCCAGCATTTT. Translation: CASSPHSNQPQHF.

A single count supports this clonotype. The germline gene is not matched at one end of the junction; a read error may be the cause. The chain recombines TRBV28 with TRBJ1-1; no reliable D call. The germline gives CDR1 MDHEN, CDR2 SYDVKM. The CDR3 covers 11 residues. The CDR3 DNA follows: TGTACCAGCAGAGGAGAGCCTGAAGCTTTCTTT. The encoded protein is CTSRGEPEAFF.

Ten or more counts support this clonotype. This rearrangement joins TRBV7-9 to TRBJ1-2; TRBD1 aligns across 10 bases. Per germline, CDR1 SEHNR and CDR2 FQNEAQ (reference sequence). Trimming took 5 bases from V and 6 from J; bases not matched to a gene: 9. The CDR3 has 15 residues. The CDR3 is CASSQADGTGDGYTF. CDR3 DNA: TGTGCCAGCAGCCAAGCGGATGGGACAGGGGATGGCTACACCTTC.

This clonotype came up many times. V gene TRBV20-1 combines with J gene TRBJ1-2; no clear D. Trimming pared 1 base from V and 4 bases from J, leaving 13 bases between. Germline V gives CDR1 DFQATT, CDR2 SNEGSKA (reference sequence). The CDR3 covers 14 residues. Here the CDR3 DNA reads TGCAGTGCTAGAGTGAAAGGGCTGCGCTATGGCTACACCTTC. Amino acid sequence: CSARVKGLRYGYTF.

The CDR3 DNA reads as TGTGCCAGCAGTGCAACCGGCAGGGGTGGAGAGACCCAGTACTTC. Amino acid sequence: CASSATGRGGETQYF. The rearrangement links TRBV25-1 to TRBJ2-5; the D gene is possibly TRBD1 (6 bases). V lost 4 bases to trimming and J lost 4 bases, with 16 bases between them. The CDR3 length is 15 residues. Looked up from germline, CDR1 is MGHDK and CDR2 is SYGVNS.

This clonotype came up many times. The chain couples TRBV20-1 to TRBJ2-7; no firm D call. V was shortened by 3 bases and J by 3 bases, with 12 bases between the two germline ends. Per germline, CDR1 DFQATT and CDR2 SNEGSKA (reference sequence). The CDR3 has 13 residues. In nucleotides, the CDR3 is TGCAGTGCTAGCGGTGTGACCCTCTACGAGCAGTACTTC. This translates into CSASGVTLYEQYF.

The chain links TRBV10-3 to TRBJ1-2; 8 bases are shared with TRBD1. J gave up 3 bases and V 2 bases, and 8 bases lay outside the gene matches. Germline CDR1 ENHRY, CDR2 SYGVKD. The CDR3 runs to 16 residues. CDR3 nucleotides: TGTGCCATCAGTGAGGTTTTGTCAGGGGGCTACTATGGCTACACCTTC. Translating gives CAISEVLSGGYYGYTF.

The chain carries TRBV10-3 and TRBJ1-1; 9 bases are shared with TRBD1. The CDR3 is made up of 14 amino acids. Trimming at V came to 10 bases and at J to 10 bases, leaving 16 bases not matched to a gene. Germline CDR1 and CDR2: ENHRY and SYGVKD. The CDR3 loop is CASRGGGTGPPAFF. CDR3 nucleotide sequence: TGTGCCAGCAGAGGGGGGGGGACAGGGCCCCCAGCTTTCTTT.

The J gene is TRBJ1-1, the V gene TRBV20-1, with 10 positions matching TRBD1. In germline, CDR1 is DFQATT, CDR2 SNEGSKA (reference sequence). The CDR3 has 13 amino acids. Losses at the gene ends were 8 bases for V and 1 base for J; bases not matched to a gene: 4. This chain's CDR3 is CSLRTGGNTEAFF. CDR3 bases: TGCAGTTTAAGGACAGGGGGGAACACTGAAGCTTTCTTT.

Notes on this clonotype: The junction and the germline gene differ at one end; a read error may be behind it. The chain combines TRBV6-5 with TRBJ1-4, with D hard to call. CDR1 and CDR2 (germline): MNHEY, SVGAGI. The CDR3 runs 8 residues. In DNA form, the CDR3 reads TGTGCCAGCAGCGACCTAGGTTTT. Protein product: CASSDLGF.

Worth noting for this clonotype: This may be a read error, as it is one base from a much larger clone. The chain has TRBV7-9 and TRBJ2-7; weak D call: TRBD1 (6 bases). CDR1 is SEHNR and CDR2 is FQNEAQ in the germline V gene (reference sequence). The CDR3 sequence is 14 residues long. DNA of the CDR3: TGTGCCAGCACCTTACGGCGTGGGGGCGACGAGCAGTACTTC. Its translation: CASTLRRGGDEQYF. Complete variable domain (other parts from reference TRBV7-9 and TRBJ2-7): DTGVSQNPRHKITKRGQNVTFRCDPISEHNRLYWYRQTLGQGPEFLTYFQNEAQLEKSRLLSDRFSAERPKGSFSTLEIQRTEQGDSAMYLCASTLRRGGDEQYFGPGTRLTVT.

V is TRBV7-2 and J is TRBJ2-5; 14 nucleotides line up with TRBD2. The V gene end was trimmed by 4 bases and the J gene end by 3 bases; junction bases not matched to a gene: 10. Germline CDR1 is SGHTA and CDR2 is FQGNSA. The CDR3 has 18 amino acids. The CDR3 DNA sequence: TGTGCCAGCAGCTCCCTGACTAGCGGGGGGGCCAGGGAAGAGACCCAGTACTTC. Its translation: CASSSLTSGGAREETQYF.

V usage is TRBV28 and J usage is TRBJ1-2; D is uncertain. The germline V gene has CDR1 MDHEN and CDR2 SYDVKM. Between the trimmed V and J ends, which lost 5 bases and 3 bases, there was a span of 16 bases. The CDR3 is 15 residues long. CDR3 DNA: TGTGCCAGCAGTCCGGGAGGGCAGGTGGACTATGGCTACACCTTC. It codes for CASSPGGQVDYGYTF.

Points on this clonotype: A read error may explain this, as a much larger clone is one base away. The chain links TRBV5-4 to TRBJ1-6; 7 bases are a match to TRBD1. Trimming at V came to 7 bases and at J to 12 bases, leaving 19 bases not matched to a gene. Per the germline V gene, CDR1 is SGHNT and CDR2 is YYREEE (reference sequence). This CDR3 region has 16 residues. DNA of the CDR3: TGTGCCAGCGGCAACCCGGACAGGACAAGTGGTTTACCCCTCCACTTT. This sequence encodes CASGNPDRTSGLPLHF.

The V call is TRBV7-9, the J call TRBJ2-7; 10 positions match TRBD2. The CDR3 consists of 15 residues. CDR1 SEHNR and CDR2 FQNEAQ come from the germline V gene (reference sequence). The J segment lost 3 bases and the V segment lost 5 bases, leaving 7 bases of the junction unmatched. DNA of the CDR3: TGTGCCAGCAGCCCTCTACTAGCGGGGAACTACGAGCAGTACTTC. Protein product: CASSPLLAGNYEQYF. Filled out from reference TRBV7-9 and TRBJ2-7, the complete variable domain reads DTGVSQNPRHKITKRGQNVTFRCDPISEHNRLYWYRQTLGQGPEFLTYFQNEAQLEKSRLLSDRFSAERPKGSFSTLEIQRTEQGDSAMYLCASSPLLAGNYEQYFGPGTRLTVT.

There are a few counts of this clonotype. The rearrangement links TRBV30 to TRBJ2-2; the D gene is possibly TRBD2 (6 bases). This CDR3 has 14 amino acids. V was cut by 3 bases and J by 0 bases, with 8 bases left in between. Germline V gene sequence: CDR1 GTSNPN, CDR2 SVGIG (reference sequence). The CDR3 loop reads CAWRAGTNTGELFF. CDR3 in DNA: TGTGCCTGGAGAGCGGGTACGAACACCGGGGAGCTGTTTTTT.

This clonotype has at least ten counts. The rearrangement uses TRBV9 and TRBJ2-2, with a tentative D call TRBD2 (5 bases). CDR1 and CDR2 (germline): SGDLS, YYNGEE. Trimming removed 3 bases from V and 4 bases from J, with 19 bases in between. The CDR3 spans 17 residues. The CDR3 here is CASSESGGPTTTGELFF. CDR3 coding DNA: TGTGCCAGCAGCGAAAGCGGCGGTCCAACGACCACCGGGGAGCTGTTTTTT.

V gene TRBV25-1 combines with J gene TRBJ2-5, with D possibly being TRBD2 (6 bases). Per the germline V gene, CDR1 is MGHDK and CDR2 is SYGVNS. V lost 4 bases to trimming and J lost 7 bases, with 13 bases between them. The CDR3 length is 13 residues. CDR3 bases: TGTGCCAGCAGTGGGGGGGTTGTAGGGACCCAGTACTTC. This sequence encodes CASSGGVVGTQYF. Full variable domain (remainder filled in from reference TRBV25-1 and TRBJ2-5): EADIYQTPRYLVIGTGKKITLECSQTMGHDKMYWYQQDPGMELHLIHYSYGVNSTEKGDLSSESTVSRIRTEHFPLTLESARPSHTSQYLCASSGGVVGTQYFGPGTRLLVL.

V is TRBV9 and J is TRBJ1-5; TRBD1 agrees at 8 bases. Germline V CDR1 and CDR2: SGDLS, YYNGEE. The junction had 3 bases not matched to a gene; V was cut back by 4 bases and J by 6 bases. This CDR3 comprises 13 residues. The CDR3 protein is CASSTQGAQPQHF. Written as DNA, the CDR3 is TGTGCCAGCAGCACCCAGGGGGCTCAGCCCCAGCATTTT.